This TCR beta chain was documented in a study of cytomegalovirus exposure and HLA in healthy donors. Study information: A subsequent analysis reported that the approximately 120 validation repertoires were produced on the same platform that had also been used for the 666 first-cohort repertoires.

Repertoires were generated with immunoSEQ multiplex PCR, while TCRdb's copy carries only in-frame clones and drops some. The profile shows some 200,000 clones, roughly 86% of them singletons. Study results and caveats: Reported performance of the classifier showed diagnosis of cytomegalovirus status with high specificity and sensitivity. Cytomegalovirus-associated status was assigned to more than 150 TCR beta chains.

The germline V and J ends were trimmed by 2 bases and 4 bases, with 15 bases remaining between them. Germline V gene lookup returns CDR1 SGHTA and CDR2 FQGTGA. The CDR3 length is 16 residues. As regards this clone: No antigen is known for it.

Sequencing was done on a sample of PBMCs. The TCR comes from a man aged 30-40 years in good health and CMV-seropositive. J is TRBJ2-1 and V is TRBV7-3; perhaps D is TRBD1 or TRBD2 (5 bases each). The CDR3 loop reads CASSLSGTSKYNEQFF. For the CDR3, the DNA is TGTGCCAGCAGCTTATCTGGGACCTCGAAGTACAATGAGCAGTTCTTC.